A single sample is the source of the 26 T cell receptor beta chains below, sequenced in a study of blood T cell repertoires in COVID-19. Produced via immunoSEQ multiplex PCR; TCRdb's table is partial and in-frame only. The sample lists 280,000 or so clones, just under 90% occurring once. What was sequenced was PBMCs or T cells enriched from blood (not recorded which). The receptor set was obtained from a woman aged 50 to 60 who had been exposed to COVID-19.

This clone came up once. The V and J genes are TRBV11-2 and TRBJ2-7; weak D call: TRBD1 (6 bases). V dropped 2 bases and J dropped 0 bases, with 14 bases sitting between them. Germline V CDR1 and CDR2: SGHAT, FQNNGV. The length of the CDR3 is 16 residues. CDR3 DNA: TGTGCCAGCAGCTTATCCGGGACAATGAGCTCCTACGAGCAGTACTTC. Encoded protein: CASSLSGTMSSYEQYF.

The chain joins TRBV27 to TRBJ2-1; 9 nucleotides line up with TRBD2. J was trimmed by 4 bases and V by 6 bases; bases with no gene match: 7. Germline V gene sequence: CDR1 MNHEY, CDR2 SMNVEV (reference sequence). CDR3 length: 15 amino acids. CDR3 loop: CASRRPAGGYNEQFF. CDR3 sequence (DNA): TGTGCCAGCAGACGTCCGGCGGGGGGGTACAATGAGCAGTTCTTC.

This chain uses TRBV5-1 with TRBJ2-5; D might be TRBD1 (5 bases). This CDR3 comprises 14 residues. Deletions cut 1 base from V and 5 bases from J, with 12 bases between. Germline V gene sequence: CDR1 SGHRS, CDR2 YFSETQ. CDR3 bases: TGCGCCAGCAGCTTGTCTGGGGCGAGGGAGACCCAGTACTTC. It encodes CASSLSGARETQYF.

This rearrangement joins TRBV5-1 to TRBJ2-3, with D possibly matching TRBD2 (6 bases). Trimming took off 7 bases at V and 4 bases at J, with 13 bases between the two ends. The CDR3 loop spans 13 amino acids. Germline V gene lookup returns CDR1 SGHRS and CDR2 YFSETQ. CDR3 coding DNA: TGCGCCAGCCGGGACTCCGAGGCAGATACGCAGTATTTT. Translating it yields CASRDSEADTQYF.

There are a few counts of this clone. The chain uses TRBV28 and TRBJ1-2; maybe TRBD1 (5 bases). The CDR3 is 13 amino acids. V shed 6 bases and J shed 4 bases, with 12 bases lying between them. The germline gives CDR1 MDHEN, CDR2 SYDVKM. The CDR3 sequence: CASRLTAIYGYTF. The DNA of the CDR3 is TGTGCCAGCAGACTGACAGCTATCTATGGCTACACCTTC.

The V and J genes are TRBV3-1 (or the pseudogene TRBV3-2) and TRBJ2-3; D ambiguous. The V end lost 0 bases, the J end lost 0 bases, and 7 bases lay between the germline ends. This CDR3 region has 15 residues. Germline V gene sequence: CDR1 LGHDT, CDR2 YNNKEL (reference sequence). The CDR3 protein is CASSQDRLSTDTQYF. The CDR3 DNA follows: TGTGCCAGCAGCCAAGATAGATTGAGCACAGATACGCAGTATTTT.

V gene TRBV7-9 combines with J gene TRBJ1-3; no firm D call. The germline V gene has CDR1 SEHNR and CDR2 FQNEAQ (reference sequence). This CDR3 region has 16 residues. V was cut by 5 bases and J by 0 bases, with 14 bases left in between. The CDR3 DNA sequence: TGTGCCAGCAGCGAACCACGGGGTATCTCTGGAAACACCATATATTTT. Encoded protein: CASSEPRGISGNTIYF.

The chain combines TRBV21-1 with TRBJ2-1; TRBD1 is the table's D call and was not checked against the DNA. TRBV21-1 is a recognized pseudogene. This CDR3 has 18 residues. CDR3 in DNA: TGTGCCAGCAGCAAAATAAGGGGCAGGGGCGAGTCCTACAATGAGCAGTTCTTC. Protein: CASSKIRGRGESYNEQFF.

The chain carries TRBV15 and TRBJ2-7; 7 bases fit TRBD1. CDR1 and CDR2 from the germline V gene are LNHNV and YYDKDF (reference sequence). The V and J ends lost 0 bases and 0 bases, in that order; junction bases with no gene match: 8. This CDR3 comprises 17 residues. The CDR3 loop is CATSRDPQTGSSYEQYF. Written as DNA, the CDR3 is TGTGCCACCAGCAGAGATCCCCAGACAGGGTCCTCCTACGAGCAGTACTTC.

This clone was seen a single time. This chain uses TRBV14 with TRBJ1-1; 7 nucleotides agree with TRBD1. The CDR3 has 14 residues. Germline V gene lookup returns CDR1 SGHDN and CDR2 FVKESK. Losses at the gene ends were 4 bases for V and 0 bases for J; bases not matched to a gene: 2. The CDR3 region is CASSLGQMNTEAFF. The DNA of the CDR3 is TGTGCCAGCAGCCTGGGACAGATGAACACTGAAGCTTTCTTT.

V usage is TRBV20-1 and J usage is TRBJ2-7, with D possibly TRBD1 on 6 matching bases. From germline, CDR1 is DFQATT and CDR2 SNEGSKA (reference sequence). Trimming cost V 3 bases and J 2 bases, with 11 bases left between them. This CDR3 comprises 13 residues. The CDR3 coding sequence is TGCAGTGCTAGTAACAGGGCCCCCTACGAGCAGTACTTC. This sequence encodes CSASNRAPYEQYF.

The chain employs TRBV5-1 and TRBJ2-1; possible D gene TRBD1, 5 bases. Germline V CDR1 and CDR2: SGHRS, YFSETQ. Trimming cost V 4 bases and J 7 bases, with 15 bases left between them. This CDR3 spans 14 amino acids. The CDR3 DNA is TGCGCCAGCAGCATCAGGGTTTCTGGGAATGAGCAGTTCTTC. Protein sequence: CASSIRVSGNEQFF.

The chain couples TRBV30 to TRBJ2-7; the match to TRBD1 covers 9 bases. The CDR3 sequence is 14 residues long. J lost 5 bases, V lost 8 bases, and 13 bases had no gene match. Looked up from germline, CDR1 is GTSNPN and CDR2 is SVGIG (reference sequence). The CDR3, as DNA: TGTGCCAGGGGAACCGGGACAGGGTCTCACGAGCAGTACTTC. It is translated as CARGTGTGSHEQYF.

J is TRBJ1-2 and V is TRBV19, with D maybe TRBD1 (6 bases). Germline V gene data show CDR1 as LNHDA and CDR2 as SQIVND (reference sequence). V gave up 5 bases and J gave up 8 bases, with 18 bases separating them. The length of the CDR3 is 14 residues. The CDR3, as DNA: TGTGCCAGTAGTGTACAGGGTCAACATGGAGGCTACACCTTC. Protein: CASSVQGQHGGYTF.

The rearrangement links TRBV19 to TRBJ1-5, with 10 bases identical to TRBD1. There are 16 residues in the CDR3. V lost 5 bases and J lost 6; bases outside the gene matches: 10. The germline CDR1 and CDR2 sequences are LNHDA and SQIVND (reference sequence). The chain's CDR3 is CASSFRQGAPGQPQHF. The CDR3 DNA follows: TGTGCCAGTAGTTTTAGACAGGGGGCGCCGGGTCAGCCCCAGCATTTT.

CDR3 DNA: TGTGCCAGCGGAAGGACAGGAGTGCTCGTTGAGCAGTTCTTC. Amino acid sequence: CASGRTGVLVEQFF. The V call is TRBV3-1 (or the pseudogene TRBV3-2), the J call TRBJ2-1; 7 nucleotides align to TRBD1. Germline CDR1 is LGHDT and CDR2 is YNNKEL (reference sequence). The CDR3 covers 14 residues. The J segment lost 9 bases and the V segment lost 8 bases, leaving 13 bases of the junction unmatched.

CDR3 sequence: CASSPAGTFLGNTIYF. In nucleotides, the CDR3 is TGTGCCAGCTCACCAGCAGGAACATTTCTAGGAAACACCATATATTTT. V and J are TRBV18 and TRBJ1-3, with D uncertain. Germline-derived CDR1 and CDR2 are KGHSH and LQKENI. V dropped 2 bases and J dropped 4 bases, with 15 bases sitting between them. The CDR3 extends over 16 amino acids.

This clone was seen at least ten times. This chain connects TRBV5-1 to TRBJ1-1, with 11 bases identical to TRBD1. This CDR3 region has 15 residues. V lost 6 bases, J lost 5 bases, and 9 bases stayed unmatched. CDR1 is SGHRS and CDR2 is YFSETQ in the germline V gene. CDR3 region: CASMRTGGAGTEAFF. The CDR3 bases are TGCGCCAGCATGCGGACAGGGGGCGCGGGGACTGAAGCTTTCTTT.

This clone was seen a handful of times. The chain employs TRBV15 and TRBJ2-1; maybe TRBD1 (5 bases). Germline loops: CDR1 LNHNV, CDR2 YYDKDF (reference sequence). Trimming took 2 bases from V and 0 from J, leaving 5 bases between them. The CDR3 covers 14 residues. CDR3 nucleotides: TGTGCCACCAGCAGACAGGGCTCCTACAATGAGCAGTTCTTC. As protein: CATSRQGSYNEQFF.

CDR3 in DNA: TGCGCCAGCAGCTCCCAGAGCACAGATACGCAGTATTTT. It codes for CASSSQSTDTQYF. The chain links TRBV5-1 to TRBJ2-3; D is ambiguous. V shed 3 bases and J shed 0 bases, with 5 bases lying between them. Germline loops: CDR1 SGHRS, CDR2 YFSETQ. CDR3 length: 13 amino acids.

The chain joins TRBV19 to TRBJ2-7, with 7 bases lining up with TRBD1. There are 15 residues in the CDR3. Germline values: CDR1 LNHDA, CDR2 SQIVND (reference sequence). The J segment lost 4 bases and the V segment lost 2 bases, leaving 8 bases of the junction unmatched. The CDR3 DNA reads as TGTGCCAGTAGTATATCCGACAGGGAACGATACGAGCAGTACTTC. This codes for CASSISDRERYEQYF.

The chain recombines TRBV12-5 with TRBJ1-1, with TRBD1 identical over 10 bases. Germline-derived CDR1 and CDR2 are LGHNT and FRNRAP. The CDR3 sequence is 16 residues long. With V trimmed by 2 bases and J by 3 bases, 6 bases remained unmatched. In nucleotides, the CDR3 is TGTGCTAGTGGTTTGTGGACAGGGGGTGGGTACACTGAAGCTTTCTTT. Translating gives CASGLWTGGGYTEAFF.

J is TRBJ1-6 and V is TRBV13; D perhaps matches TRBD1 (5 bases). Trimming stripped 0 bases from V and 12 bases from J, with 9 bases between. The CDR3 is made up of 13 amino acids. Germline V lookup: CDR1 PRHDT, CDR2 FYEKMQ (reference sequence). The CDR3 loop is CASSLGGGRPLHF. CDR3 in DNA: TGTGCCAGCAGCTTAGGCGGGGGTCGACCCCTCCACTTT.

This chain links TRBV19 with TRBJ2-2, with D tentatively TRBD1 (6 bases). The CDR3 is 14 amino acids. Germline CDR1 LNHDA, CDR2 SQIVND (reference sequence). V was trimmed by 11 bases and J by 0 bases, leaving 13 bases between them. The CDR3 sequence is CAAVGHTNTGELFF. CDR3 coding DNA: TGTGCCGCGGTGGGACATACGAACACCGGGGAGCTGTTTTTT.

This chain links TRBV19 with TRBJ2-3, with 7 bases aligning to TRBD1. The germline V gene encodes CDR1 LNHDA and CDR2 SQIVND (reference sequence). This CDR3 is built from 17 residues. V lost 5 bases and J lost 7; bases outside the gene matches: 18. The CDR3 bases are TGTGCCAGTAGTGACAGGGACAGCCTGGGATGGGGCCATACGCAGTATTTT. Translation: CASSDRDSLGWGHTQYF.

This chain uses TRBV28 with TRBJ1-5; tentatively, D is TRBD1 (5 bases). V lost 6 bases and J 4 bases, leaving 10 bases between the germline ends. CDR1 and CDR2 (germline): MDHEN, SYDVKM. This CDR3 spans 13 amino acids. CDR3 in amino acids: CASSEGLNQPQHF. The CDR3 nucleotides are TGTGCCAGCAGCGAGGGACTTAATCAGCCCCAGCATTTT.